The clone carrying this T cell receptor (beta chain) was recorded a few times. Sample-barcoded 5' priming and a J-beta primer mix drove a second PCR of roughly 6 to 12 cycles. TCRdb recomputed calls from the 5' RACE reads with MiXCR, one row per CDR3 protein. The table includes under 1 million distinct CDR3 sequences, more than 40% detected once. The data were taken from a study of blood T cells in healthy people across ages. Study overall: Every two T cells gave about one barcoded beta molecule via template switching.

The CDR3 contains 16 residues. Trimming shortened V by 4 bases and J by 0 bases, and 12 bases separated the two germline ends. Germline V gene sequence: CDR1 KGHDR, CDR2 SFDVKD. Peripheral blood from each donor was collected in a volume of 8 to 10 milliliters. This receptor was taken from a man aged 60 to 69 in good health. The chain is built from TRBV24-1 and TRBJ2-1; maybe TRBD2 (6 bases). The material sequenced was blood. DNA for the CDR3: TGTGCCACCAGTGACCCTACCGGGAGCTCCTACAATGAGCAGTTCTTC. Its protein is CATSDPTGSSYNEQFF.